One sample yielded the 17 T cell receptor beta chains listed below, sequenced in a study of beta chain features in type 1 diabetes. The study's findings and limits: Shorter TCRB CDR3s, moderately but significantly so, marked every one of the four CD4+ subsets in Type 1 diabetes patients.

Antigen specificity for these receptors is unknown. Expressed TCRB transcripts got sequenced, as all isolated RNA was reverse transcribed. Sequencing was performed with immunoSEQ multiplex PCR; in TCRdb, only in-frame clones are kept and a portion is missing. The sample yields about 150,000 clones, approximately 7.9% seen once. Sequencing was carried out using central memory CD4+ T cells from blood. The origin of the receptors is a man aged 18 to 30 with type 1 diabetes.

This clone was picked up a small number of times. The rearrangement joins TRBV14 to TRBJ2-5; D might be TRBD1 (5 bases). The CDR3 runs 14 residues. Trimming left V 4 bases short and J 5 bases short, with 14 bases between. CDR1 and CDR2 from the germline V gene are SGHDN and FVKESK. CDR3 region: CASSPVRVPETQYF. CDR3 DNA sequence: TGTGCCAGCAGCCCAGTCAGGGTTCCGGAGACCCAGTACTTC. The full variable domain, completed using reference TRBV14 and TRBJ2-5, is EAGVTQFPSHSVIEKGQTVTLRCDPISGHDNLYWYRRVMGKEIKFLLHFVKESKQDESGMPNNRFLAERTGGTYSTLKVQPAELEDSGVYFCASSPVRVPETQYFGPGTRLLVL.

This clone was picked up a small number of times. The chain links TRBV5-1 to TRBJ1-1; D is possibly TRBD1 (6 bases). Trimming stripped 4 bases from V and 0 bases from J, with 10 bases between. The germline V gene has CDR1 SGHRS and CDR2 YFSETQ. This CDR3 has 14 amino acids. The CDR3: CASSDGTLNTEAFF. DNA for the CDR3: TGCGCCAGCAGCGACGGGACACTGAACACTGAAGCTTTCTTT.

This clone was counted only a few times. CDR3 sequence reads: CSVVKTENTGELFF. Written as DNA, the CDR3 is TGCAGCGTTGTAAAAACAGAGAACACCGGGGAGCTGTTTTTT. The chain carries TRBV29-1 and TRBJ2-2; no definite D call. Trimming took off 4 bases at V and 1 base at J, with 10 bases between the two ends. Looked up from germline, CDR1 is SQVTM and CDR2 is ANQGSEA. CDR3 length: 14 amino acids.

This chain links TRBV18 with TRBJ1-3; tentatively, D is TRBD1 (5 bases). Trimming shortened V by 3 bases and J by 3 bases, and 15 bases separated the two germline ends. This CDR3 region has 16 residues. Germline V lookup: CDR1 KGHSH, CDR2 LQKENI. The CDR3 protein is CASSPRQGVGGNTIYF. The CDR3 DNA follows: TGTGCCAGCTCACCGCGGCAGGGTGTAGGTGGAAACACCATATATTTT.

The genes are TRBV5-4 and TRBJ2-5, with TRBD1 as a possible D gene (6 bases). Looked up from germline, CDR1 is SGHNT and CDR2 is YYREEE (reference sequence). The germline V and J ends were trimmed by 4 bases and 3 bases, with 16 bases remaining between them. This CDR3 comprises 15 residues. DNA for the CDR3: TGTGCCAGCAGCCGCCCGGCAGGGGTTGAAGAGACCCAGTACTTC. It specifies CASSRPAGVEETQYF.

V and J are TRBV2 and TRBJ1-4, with D perhaps matching TRBD1 (5 bases). The CDR3 has 13 amino acids. V was trimmed by 8 bases and J by 10 bases, leaving 17 bases between them. Germline V gene lookup returns CDR1 SNHLY and CDR2 FYNNEI. CDR3 in DNA: TGTGCCAGCGCTACCGGGGGGATGGGAAAACTGTTTTTT. Its translation is CASATGGMGKLFF.

In this sample, this clone turned up a few times. The CDR3: CASSQSGAAYEQYF. CDR3 DNA: TGTGCCAGCAGCCAGAGCGGGGCCGCCTACGAGCAGTACTTC. V and J are TRBV7-9 and TRBJ2-7; 7 bases match TRBD2. CDR1 and CDR2 from the germline V gene are SEHNR and FQNEAQ (reference sequence). The trim removed 5 bases at V and 2 bases at J, leaving 6 bases unmatched. CDR3 length equals 14 residues.

The V call is TRBV11-2, the J call TRBJ2-5, with 8 bases identical to TRBD1. J was trimmed by 1 base and V by 4 bases; bases with no gene match: 2. This CDR3 region has 14 residues. Germline CDR1 reads SGHAT; CDR2 reads FQNNGV. CDR3 sequence (DNA): TGTGCCAGCAGCTACGGACAGGGCCAAGAGACCCAGTACTTC. Amino acid sequence: CASSYGQGQETQYF.

V and J are TRBV28 and TRBJ2-3, with 11 bases fitting TRBD2. Germline CDR1 and CDR2: MDHEN and SYDVKM. J lost 6 bases, V lost 3 bases, and 8 bases had no gene match. The CDR3 spans 16 residues. The CDR3: CASSFVSASGRDTQYF. The CDR3 DNA is TGTGCCAGCAGTTTTGTTTCGGCTAGCGGGAGGGATACGCAGTATTTT.

In this sample, this clone turned up many times. The rearrangement joins TRBV13 to TRBJ2-5; the D gene is possibly TRBD2 (5 bases). This CDR3 comprises 14 residues. Trimming cost V 5 bases and J 4 bases, with 14 bases left between them. CDR1 is PRHDT, CDR2 FYEKMQ, per germline (reference sequence). The DNA for the CDR3 is TGTGCCAGCAGCAACCCCGGACTTATAGAGACCCAGTACTTC. This codes for CASSNPGLIETQYF.

The J gene is TRBJ2-2, the V gene TRBV10-2, with 12 bases that match TRBD2. Germline V gene sequence: CDR1 WSHSY, CDR2 SAAADI. Trimming at V came to 6 bases and at J to 3 bases, leaving 8 bases not matched to a gene. This CDR3 spans 17 amino acids. The CDR3 sequence: CASRATSGGGYTGELFF. In DNA form, the CDR3 reads TGCGCCAGCAGAGCGACTAGCGGGGGAGGCTACACCGGGGAGCTGTTTTTT.

This clone has just a few counts. This chain connects TRBV15 to TRBJ1-4; tentatively, D is TRBD1 (6 bases). The CDR3 sequence is 13 residues long. Between the trimmed V and J ends, which lost 4 bases and 6 bases, there was a span of 9 bases. Looked up from germline, CDR1 is LNHNV and CDR2 is YYDKDF (reference sequence). DNA of the CDR3: TGTGCCACCAGCAAAGGGGGGGATGAAAAACTGTTTTTT. Its protein product is CATSKGGDEKLFF.

The chain carries TRBV18 and TRBJ1-1; D uncertain. Trimming cost V 3 bases and J 4 bases, with 12 bases left between them. CDR1 and CDR2 from the germline V gene are KGHSH and LQKENI. The CDR3 runs to 14 residues. The DNA for the CDR3 is TGTGCCAGCTCACCTGATAGGGAGGGCACTGAAGCTTTCTTT. Amino acids: CASSPDREGTEAFF.

The chain employs TRBV10-3 and TRBJ1-5, with TRBD1 matching 7 bases. This CDR3 is built from 14 residues. Per the germline V gene, CDR1 is ENHRY and CDR2 is SYGVKD. V lost 2 bases and J lost 2; bases outside the gene matches: 0. The chain's CDR3 is CAISEGQGNQPQHF. The CDR3 DNA reads TGTGCCATCAGTGAGGGACAGGGCAATCAGCCCCAGCATTTT.

In this sample, this clone turned up a few times. The chain recombines TRBV9 with TRBJ2-7, with D perhaps matching TRBD1 (6 bases). V shed 0 bases and J shed 5 bases, with 12 bases lying between them. Per germline, CDR1 SGDLS and CDR2 YYNGEE. The CDR3 runs to 14 residues. This CDR3 is CASSVDGRGNEQYF. The CDR3 DNA follows: TGTGCCAGCAGCGTAGATGGCAGGGGTAACGAGCAGTACTTC.

This clone came up a few times. The chain employs TRBV29-1 and TRBJ2-7, with TRBD1 matching over 8 bases. The V gene end was trimmed by 7 bases and the J gene end by 2 bases; junction bases not matched to a gene: 4. Germline loops: CDR1 SQVTM, CDR2 ANQGSEA. CDR3 length: 12 residues. The CDR3 nucleotides are TGCAGCGGGGGGGACAGGACCTACGAGCAGTACTTC. Its protein is CSGGDRTYEQYF.

This clone was seen a handful of times. The chain couples TRBV5-1 to TRBJ1-6, with 7 positions matching TRBD1. In germline, CDR1 is SGHRS, CDR2 YFSETQ. The CDR3 consists of 14 residues. The V segment lost 6 bases and the J segment 7 bases; nucleotides outside the gene matches: 7. This CDR3 is CASNRGQENSPLHF. CDR3 in DNA: TGCGCCAGCAACCGAGGACAGGAGAATTCACCCCTCCACTTT.